The TCR beta chain described here comes from a study of blood T cell repertoires in COVID-19. The wider study: Sites across the United States, Italy and Spain contributed samples from acute and convalescent COVID-19. Nucleic acid was either cDNA or gDNA, and it came from T cells, B-cell-depleted T cells, or PBMCs.

CDR1 and CDR2 from the germline V gene are SEHNR and FQNEAQ (reference sequence). V lost 1 base and J lost 4; bases outside the gene matches: 6. The CDR3 length is 16 residues. In the authors' workflow: Amplified reference gene primers provided the basis for estimating nucleated cell counts. Only in-frame clones appear in the TCRdb table, and some are missing; sequencing was by immunoSEQ multiplex PCR. The V and J calls and clone size come from that table; D and trimming were worked out from the DNA. Altogether 200,000 to 250,000 clones are present, about three quarters being singletons, with the ten largest covering around 6%.

The clonotype originates from a woman between 65 and 79 years old with acute or convalescent COVID-19. Sequenced: peripheral blood. V and J are TRBV7-9 and TRBJ2-7, with 11 bases identical to TRBD1. The CDR3 nucleotides are TGTGCCAGCAGCTTAGGGACAGGGGGCTCTAGGTACGAGCAGTACTTC. Translation: CASSLGTGGSRYEQYF.